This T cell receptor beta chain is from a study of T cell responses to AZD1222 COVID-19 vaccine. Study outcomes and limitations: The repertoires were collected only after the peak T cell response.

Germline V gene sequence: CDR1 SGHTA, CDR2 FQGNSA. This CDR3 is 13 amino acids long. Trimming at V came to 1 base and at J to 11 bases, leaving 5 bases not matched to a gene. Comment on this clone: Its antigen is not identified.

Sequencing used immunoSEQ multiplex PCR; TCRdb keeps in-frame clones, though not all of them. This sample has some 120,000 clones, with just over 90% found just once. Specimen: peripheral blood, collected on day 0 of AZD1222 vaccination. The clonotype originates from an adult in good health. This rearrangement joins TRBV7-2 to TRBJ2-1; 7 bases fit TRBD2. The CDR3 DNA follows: TGTGCCAGCAGCTTAGTAGGGGACTACCAGCAGTTCTTC. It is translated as CASSLVGDYQQFF. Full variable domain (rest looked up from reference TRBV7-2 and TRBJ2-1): GAGVSQSPSNKVTEKGKDVELRCDPISGHTALYWYRQSLGQGLEFLIYFQGNSAPDKSGLPSDRFSAERTGGSVSTLTIQRTQQEDSAVYLCASSLVGDYQQFFGPGTRLTVL.